This TCR beta chain was sequenced during a study of Ad26.COV2.S vaccination and SARS-CoV-2 variants. Study conclusions and caveats: Substantial response breadth was reportedly seen for spike-specific CD8+ and CD4+ T cells after vaccination.

The sample holds one count of this clone. Antigen unknown. Using immunoSEQ multiplex PCR, the repertoire was profiled, and TCRdb retains in-frame clones only, with some absent. The sample has approximately 340,000 clones, under 95% seen once. The CDR3 spans 10 residues. Trimming cost V 5 bases and J 8 bases, with 4 bases left between them. This rearrangement joins TRBV12-3 or TRBV12-4 to TRBJ2-1; D remains unclear. Here the sequenced sample was peripheral blood, taken after recovery from COVID-19. The TCR originated in a human donor who had recovered from COVID-19. This CDR3 reads CASSRHEQFF. Here the CDR3 DNA reads TGTGCCAGCAGTCGCCATGAGCAGTTCTTC.